The next 9 T cell receptor beta chains were all read from a single sample in a study of tumor and adjacent non-tumor tissue in lung cancer. This sample's RNA came from whole unsorted tissue. This non-tumor lung sample came from over 3 cm beyond the tumor edge. The library came from three nested PCR rounds adapted from ARM-PCR protocols. TCRdb passed the multiplex PCR reads through MiXCR, listing each CDR3 protein once. The table includes 90,000 to 110,000 distinct CDR3 sequences, about 63% detected once. The sequenced sample consisted of distant non-tumor lung tissue. These receptors were obtained from a man between 60 and 70 years old with non-small cell lung cancer.

This clonotype was seen ten or more times. A read error may produce the germline difference seen at one junction end. In DNA, the CDR3 is TGTGCCAGCAGCTTAGCGGGACAGGGAACTGCAGGGTTT. It codes for CASSLAGQGTAGF. This chain uses TRBV7-9 with TRBJ1-1, with 9 bases lining up with TRBD1. This CDR3 has 13 amino acids. CDR1 and CDR2 from the germline V gene are SEHNR and FQNEAQ (reference sequence).

On this clonotype itself: An end of the junction differs from the germline gene, which may be a read error. The V and J genes are TRBV4-2 and TRBJ2-1; weak D call: TRBD1 (5 bases). Germline loops: CDR1 LGHNA, CDR2 YNFKEQ. The CDR3 is 14 amino acids. The CDR3 loop reads CTSSLTRRDNEQFF. The CDR3 region has the DNA TGTACCAGCAGCCTCACGCGCAGGGACAATGAGCAGTTCTTC.

At least ten counts were recorded for this clonotype. The V call is TRBV4-3, the J call TRBJ2-5; weak D call: TRBD1 (6 bases). Germline loops: CDR1 LGHNA, CDR2 YSLEER. The CDR3 length is 15 residues. V dropped 5 bases and J dropped 3 bases, with 16 bases sitting between them. CDR3 sequence: CASSYRWTAEETQYF. The CDR3 DNA reads as TGCGCCAGCAGCTACAGATGGACAGCCGAAGAGACCCAGTACTTC.

With regard to this clonotype: One junction end disagrees with the germline gene, perhaps due to a read error. The V gene is TRBV28, the J gene TRBJ2-2; tentatively, D is TRBD2 (7 bases). CDR3 length: 13 residues. From germline, CDR1 is MDHEN and CDR2 SYDVKM. The CDR3 nucleotides are TGTGCCAGCAGGGCGGGAGCCGTAGGGGGGCTGTTTTTT. This gives the protein CASRAGAVGGLFF. Together with reference TRBV28 and TRBJ2-2, the CDR3 gives the full variable domain: DVKVTQSSRYLVKRTGEKVFLECVQDMDHENMFWYRQDPGLGLRLIYFSYDVKMKEKGDIPEGYSVSREKKERFSLILESASTNQTSMYLCASRAGAVGGLFFGEGSRLTVL.

This clonotype appeared many times. This chain links TRBV6-2 or TRBV6-3 with TRBJ2-5; possibly TRBD1 or TRBD2 for D (5 bases each). Trimming removed 5 bases at V and 1 base at J, with 11 bases between. Germline CDR1 reads MNHEY; CDR2 reads SVGEGT. This CDR3 has 14 amino acids. The CDR3 DNA is TGTGCCAGCAGTCAGCAGGGACCCCAAGAGACCCAGTACTTC. Translating it yields CASSQQGPQETQYF.

A remark on this clonotype: With a much larger clone just one base away, this may be a read error. The V call is TRBV28, the J call TRBJ2-1, with TRBD2 as a possible D gene (5 bases). This CDR3 is 16 amino acids long. Trimming took 8 bases from V and 0 from J, leaving 17 bases between them. Germline V CDR1 and CDR2: MDHEN, SYDVKM. In DNA form, the CDR3 reads TGTGCCAGCCGATCGACTATCAATAGCTCCTACAATGAGCAGTTCTTC. Its protein product is CASRSTINSSYNEQFF. Supplemented by reference TRBV28 and TRBJ2-1, the full variable domain reads DVKVTQSSRYLVKRTGEKVFLECVQDMDHENMFWYRQDPGLGLRLIYFSYDVKMKEKGDIPEGYSVSREKKERFSLILESASTNQTSMYLCASRSTINSSYNEQFFGPGTRLTVL.

Notes on this clonotype: At one end, the junction sequence differs from germline, possibly due to a read error. The chain has TRBV11-3 and TRBJ2-3; D unclear. Germline CDR1 and CDR2: SGHNT and YENEEA. CDR3 length equals 14 residues. The CDR3 reads CASSLVGYVDTQYF. In nucleotides, the CDR3 is TGCGCCAGCAGCTTAGTCGGCTACGTAGATACGCAGTATTTT. Together with reference TRBV11-3 and TRBJ2-3, the CDR3 gives the full variable domain: EAGVVQSPRYKIIEKKQPVAFWCNPISGHNTLYWYLQNLGQGPELLIRYENEEAVDDSQLPKDRFSAERLKGVDSTLKIQPAELGDSAVYLCASSLVGYVDTQYFGPGTRLTVL.

This clonotype was seen only a few times. This may arise from a read error, as a much more abundant clone is one base away. The V gene is TRBV6-2 or TRBV6-3, the J gene TRBJ1-6; no definite D call. Germline loops: CDR1 MNHEY, CDR2 SVGEGT. This CDR3 spans 14 amino acids. The CDR3 region has the DNA TGTGCCTCTACCCCAGTGCTTAGGAATTCACCCTTCCACTTT. Translating it yields CASTPVLRNSPFHF.

The chain couples TRBV11-2 to TRBJ2-5; no reliable D call. The CDR3 runs 14 residues. The V end was cut by 7 bases, the J end by 13 bases, with 25 bases between. Per germline, CDR1 SGHAT and CDR2 FQNNGV. CDR3 sequence reads: CASTRLLGPEALYF. DNA of the CDR3: TGTGCCAGCACCCGTCTACTCGGTCCCGAAGCCCTGTACTTC.